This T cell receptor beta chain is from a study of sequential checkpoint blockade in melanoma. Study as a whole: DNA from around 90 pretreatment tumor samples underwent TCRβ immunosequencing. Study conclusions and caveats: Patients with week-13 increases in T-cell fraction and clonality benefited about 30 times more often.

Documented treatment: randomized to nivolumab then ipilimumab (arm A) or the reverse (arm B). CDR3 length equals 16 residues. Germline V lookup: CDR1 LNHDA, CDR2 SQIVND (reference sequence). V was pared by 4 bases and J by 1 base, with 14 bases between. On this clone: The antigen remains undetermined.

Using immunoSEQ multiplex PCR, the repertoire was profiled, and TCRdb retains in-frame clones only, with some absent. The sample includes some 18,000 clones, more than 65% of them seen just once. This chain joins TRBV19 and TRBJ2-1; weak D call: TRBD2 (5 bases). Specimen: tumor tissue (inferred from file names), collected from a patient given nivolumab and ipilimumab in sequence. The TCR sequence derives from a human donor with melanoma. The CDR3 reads CASSRASRRSYNEQFF. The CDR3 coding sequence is TGTGCCAGTAGTAGGGCTAGCCGACGTTCCTACAATGAGCAGTTCTTC.